The clone carrying this TCR beta chain was picked up many times. Its target is not known. The V and J ends lost 9 bases and 0 bases respectively, with 15 bases between them. Germline CDR1 is SNHLY and CDR2 is FYNNEI. CDR3 size: 15 residues. MiXCR, run by TCRdb on the 5' RACE reads, gives a single entry per CDR3 protein. Altogether about half a million distinct CDR3 sequences are present, 18% being singletons, with the ten largest covering 9% to 15%. The data are from a study of T-cell memory formation after mild COVID-19. Study results and limitations: Day 15 to 85 contractors were CD4/CD8 balanced; later expanders leaned CD4+.

Sequencing input: PBMCs or a T cell subset sorted from them (not recorded which). The TCR originated in an adult woman who had mild COVID-19 (a few samples of this study predate the infection). Cell type and time point are not known. V is TRBV2 and J is TRBJ2-1; D perhaps matches TRBD2 (7 bases). The DNA of the CDR3 is TGTGCCAGAGGGGGGGCAGGACCCTCCTACAATGAGCAGTTCTTC. This gives the protein CARGGAGPSYNEQFF.